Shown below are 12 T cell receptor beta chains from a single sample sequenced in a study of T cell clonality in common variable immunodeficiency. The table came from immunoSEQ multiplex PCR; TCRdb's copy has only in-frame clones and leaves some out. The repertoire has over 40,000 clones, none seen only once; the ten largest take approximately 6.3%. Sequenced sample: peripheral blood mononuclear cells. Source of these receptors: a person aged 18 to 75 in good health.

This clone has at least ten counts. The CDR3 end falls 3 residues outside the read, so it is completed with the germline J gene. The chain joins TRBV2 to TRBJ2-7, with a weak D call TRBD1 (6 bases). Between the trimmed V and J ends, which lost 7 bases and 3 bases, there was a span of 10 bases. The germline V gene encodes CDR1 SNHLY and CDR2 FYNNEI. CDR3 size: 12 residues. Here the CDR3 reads CASTSQGYEQYF. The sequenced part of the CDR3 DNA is TGTGCCAGCACCTCACAGGGCTACGAG.

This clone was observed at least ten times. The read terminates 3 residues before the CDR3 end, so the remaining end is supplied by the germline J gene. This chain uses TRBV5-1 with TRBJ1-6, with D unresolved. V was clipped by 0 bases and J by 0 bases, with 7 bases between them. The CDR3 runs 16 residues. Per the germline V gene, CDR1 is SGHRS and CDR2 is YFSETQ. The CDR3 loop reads CASSLVASSYNSPLHF. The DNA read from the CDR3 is TGCGCCAGCAGCTTGGTGGCCAGCTCCTATAATTCACCC.

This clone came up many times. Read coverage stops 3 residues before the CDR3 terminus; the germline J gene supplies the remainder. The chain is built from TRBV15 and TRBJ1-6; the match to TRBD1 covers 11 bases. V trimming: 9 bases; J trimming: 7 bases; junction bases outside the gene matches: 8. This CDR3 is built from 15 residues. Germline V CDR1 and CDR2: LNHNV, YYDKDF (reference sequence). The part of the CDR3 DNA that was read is TGTGCCACGACCAAGGGGGACAGGGGGAATTCACCC. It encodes CATTKGDRGNSP. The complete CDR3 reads CATTKGDRGNSPLHF.

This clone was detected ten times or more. CDR3: CSAGQAVGGETQYF. The part of the CDR3 DNA that was read is TGCAGCGCGGGACAGGCGGTGGGGGGGGAGACC. The chain is built from TRBV29-1 and TRBJ2-5; D is perhaps TRBD1 (8 bases). Read data end 3 residues before the CDR3 end; the end is taken from the germline J gene. The CDR3 loop spans 14 amino acids. The V gene lost 7 bases and the J gene lost 5 bases, with 20 bases spanning the gap. The germline CDR1 and CDR2 sequences are SQVTM and ANQGSEA.

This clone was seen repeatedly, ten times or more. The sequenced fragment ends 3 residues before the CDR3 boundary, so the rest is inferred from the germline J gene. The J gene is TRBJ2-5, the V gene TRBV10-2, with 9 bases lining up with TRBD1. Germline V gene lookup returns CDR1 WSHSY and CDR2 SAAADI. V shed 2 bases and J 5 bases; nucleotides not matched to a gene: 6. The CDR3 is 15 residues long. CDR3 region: CASSEGDRGAETQYF. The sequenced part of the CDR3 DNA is TGCGCCAGCAGTGAGGGAGACAGGGGGGCCGAGACC.

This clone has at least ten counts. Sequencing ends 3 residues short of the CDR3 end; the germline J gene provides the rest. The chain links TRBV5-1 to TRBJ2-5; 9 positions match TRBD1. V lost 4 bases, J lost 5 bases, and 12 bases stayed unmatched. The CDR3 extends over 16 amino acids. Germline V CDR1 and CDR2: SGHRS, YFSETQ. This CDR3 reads CASSLDTGGVKETQYF. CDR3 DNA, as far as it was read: TGCGCCAGCAGCCTGGATACAGGGGGCGTAAAGGAGACC.

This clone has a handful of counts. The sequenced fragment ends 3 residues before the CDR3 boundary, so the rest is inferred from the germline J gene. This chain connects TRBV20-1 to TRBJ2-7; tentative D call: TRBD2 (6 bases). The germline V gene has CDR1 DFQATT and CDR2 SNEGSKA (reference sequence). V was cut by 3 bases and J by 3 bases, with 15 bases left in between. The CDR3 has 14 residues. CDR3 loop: CSARVGDSNYEQYF. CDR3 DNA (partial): TGCAGTGCTAGGGTAGGGGACTCAAACTACGAG.

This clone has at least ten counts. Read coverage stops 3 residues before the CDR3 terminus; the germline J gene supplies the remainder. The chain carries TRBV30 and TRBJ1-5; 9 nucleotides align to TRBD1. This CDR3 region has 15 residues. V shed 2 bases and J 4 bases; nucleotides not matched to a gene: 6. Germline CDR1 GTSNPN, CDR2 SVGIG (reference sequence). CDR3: CAWSYTGTGNQPQHF. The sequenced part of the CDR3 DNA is TGTGCCTGGAGTTACACCGGGACAGGGAATCAGCCC.

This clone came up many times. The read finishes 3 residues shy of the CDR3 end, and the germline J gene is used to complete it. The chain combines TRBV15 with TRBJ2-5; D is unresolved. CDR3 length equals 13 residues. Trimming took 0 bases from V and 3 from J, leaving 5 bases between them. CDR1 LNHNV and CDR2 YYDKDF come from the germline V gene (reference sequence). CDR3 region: CATSRDQKETQYF. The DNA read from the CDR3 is TGTGCCACCAGCAGAGATCAAAAAGAGACC.

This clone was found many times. The CDR3 loop is CASSLSTKGNEQFF. The sequenced part of the CDR3 DNA is TGTGCCAGCAGTTTATCGACTAAGGGCAATGAG. The J gene is TRBJ2-1, the V gene TRBV27, with D tentatively TRBD2 (5 bases). Read coverage stops 3 residues before the CDR3 terminus; the germline J gene supplies the remainder. The CDR3 sequence is 14 residues long. CDR1 is MNHEY, CDR2 SMNVEV, per germline (reference sequence). V was shortened by 0 bases and J by 6 bases, with 9 bases between the two germline ends.

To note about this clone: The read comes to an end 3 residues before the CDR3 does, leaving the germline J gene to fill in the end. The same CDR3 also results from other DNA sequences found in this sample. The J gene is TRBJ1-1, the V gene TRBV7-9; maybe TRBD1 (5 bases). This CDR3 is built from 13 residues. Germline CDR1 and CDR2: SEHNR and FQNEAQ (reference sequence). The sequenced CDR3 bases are TGTGCCAGCAGCCCAGGCACCAGCGGGGGA. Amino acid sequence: CASSPGTSGG. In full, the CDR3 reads CASSPGTSGGAFF. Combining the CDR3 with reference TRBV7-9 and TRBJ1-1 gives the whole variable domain DTGVSQNPRHKITKRGQNVTFRCDPISEHNRLYWYRQTLGQGPEFLTYFQNEAQLEKSRLLSDRFSAERPKGSFSTLEIQRTEQGDSAMYLCASSPGTSGGAFFGQGTRLTVV.

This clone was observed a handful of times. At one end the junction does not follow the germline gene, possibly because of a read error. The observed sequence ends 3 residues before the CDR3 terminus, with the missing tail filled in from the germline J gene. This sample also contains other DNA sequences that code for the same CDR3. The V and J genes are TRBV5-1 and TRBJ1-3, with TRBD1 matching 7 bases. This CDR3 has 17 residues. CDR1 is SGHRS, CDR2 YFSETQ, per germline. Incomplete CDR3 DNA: TGCGCCAGCAGCTTGACACCGGGACAGAGCTCTGGAAACACA. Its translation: CASSLTPGQSSGNT. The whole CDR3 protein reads CASSLTPGQSSGNTIYF. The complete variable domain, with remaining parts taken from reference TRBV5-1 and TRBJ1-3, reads KAGVTQTPRYLIKTRGQQVTLSCSPISGHRSVSWYQQTPGQGLQFLFEYFSETQRNKGNFPGRFSGRQFSNSRSEMNVSTLELGDSALYLCASSLTPGQSSGNTIYFGEGSWLTVV.